What follows are 27 T cell receptor beta chains derived from one specimen sequenced in a study of blood T cell repertoires in COVID-19. This table comes from immunoSEQ multiplex PCR, and its TCRdb copy is limited to in-frame clones, with some not included. The sample includes about 74,000 clones, about 83% of them seen just once. The specimen was peripheral blood. Receptors originate from a man aged 65 to 85 with acute or convalescent COVID-19.

The CDR3 spells CASSGSKRPYEQYF. CDR3 nucleotides: TGTGCCAGTAGCGGCAGCAAGAGGCCCTACGAGCAGTACTTC. This sequence joins TRBV2 and TRBJ2-7; possible D gene TRBD2, 6 bases. Germline-derived CDR1 and CDR2 are SNHLY and FYNNEI. The CDR3 has 14 residues. With 9 bases removed from V and 2 bases from J, the gap between germline ends came to 17 bases.

The chain couples TRBV3-1 (or the pseudogene TRBV3-2) to TRBJ2-7; D possibly corresponds to TRBD2 (5 bases). This CDR3 is built from 14 residues. Germline CDR1 reads LGHDT; CDR2 reads YNNKEL (reference sequence). V lost 4 bases and J lost 5, with 15 bases in between. The CDR3 DNA reads TGTGCCAGCAGCCCCGGTCGGGGTACGGACGAGCAGTACTTC. Protein: CASSPGRGTDEQYF.

This clone was picked up a small number of times. This sequence joins TRBV27 and TRBJ1-5; weak D call: TRBD1 (5 bases). This CDR3 contains 15 residues. The germline V gene has CDR1 MNHEY and CDR2 SMNVEV (reference sequence). With 3 bases removed from V and 3 bases from J, the gap between germline ends came to 12 bases. In DNA, the CDR3 is TGTGCCAGCAGTTTTGGTGGGGGGACCAATCAGCCCCAGCATTTT. It specifies CASSFGGGTNQPQHF.

Comment on this clone: The sample has other DNA sequences that encode this CDR3 too. The gene calls are TRBV18 and TRBJ2-1; 14 bases match TRBD2. The CDR3 has 17 amino acids. CDR1 is KGHSH and CDR2 is LQKENI in the germline V gene. J lost 2 bases, V lost 2 bases, and 2 bases had no gene match. DNA for the CDR3: TGTGCCAGCTCACCATTGGGACTAGCGGGGGCCTACAATGAGCAGTTCTTC. Its translation is CASSPLGLAGAYNEQFF.

The V and J genes are TRBV28 and TRBJ1-5; possible D gene TRBD1, 6 bases. From germline, CDR1 is MDHEN and CDR2 SYDVKM. Trimming left V 7 bases short and J 4 bases short, with 14 bases between. CDR3 length equals 14 residues. The CDR3 region has the DNA TGTGCCAGCACCCCCGGGGGGCAAAATCAGCCCCAGCATTTT. Residues: CASTPGGQNQPQHF.

This clone has a single count. The rearrangement joins TRBV7-2 to TRBJ2-6; D is unresolved. In germline, CDR1 is SGHTA, CDR2 FQGNSA. The CDR3 length is 15 residues. V was cut by 5 bases and J by 0 bases, with 8 bases left in between. This chain's CDR3 is CASSTYSSGANVLTF. The CDR3 DNA reads as TGTGCCAGCAGCACCTATAGCTCTGGGGCCAACGTCCTGACTTTC.

The chain has TRBV28 and TRBJ1-2; no clear D gene. Germline loops: CDR1 MDHEN, CDR2 SYDVKM. V was clipped by 4 bases and J by 4 bases, with 7 bases between them. This CDR3 is 12 amino acids long. The CDR3 loop is CASSSVIYGYTF. The CDR3 nucleotides read TGTGCCAGCAGTTCGGTCATCTATGGCTACACCTTC.

This chain joins TRBV6-6 and TRBJ2-1; TRBD1 matches at 7 bases. Germline assignment: CDR1 MNHNY and CDR2 SVGAGI (reference sequence). The V and J ends lost 5 bases and 5 bases, in that order; junction bases with no gene match: 9. The length of the CDR3 is 15 residues. The CDR3 DNA reads TGTGCCAGCAGTCCTCGACAGGGTAAGCACAATGAGCAGTTCTTC. Its protein is CASSPRQGKHNEQFF.

This clone was recorded once. The chain combines TRBV20-1 with TRBJ2-2; possibly TRBD2 for D (7 bases). CDR1 is DFQATT and CDR2 is SNEGSKA in the germline V gene (reference sequence). Deletions cut 3 bases from V and 3 bases from J, with 14 bases between. The length of the CDR3 is 15 residues. DNA for the CDR3: TGCAGTGCTAGTACGGGGGGCGCACACACCGGGGAGCTGTTTTTT. Amino acid sequence: CSASTGGAHTGELFF.

The J gene is TRBJ1-1, the V gene TRBV6-5; 8 bases line up with TRBD1. The CDR3 extends over 16 amino acids. V trimming: 2 bases; J trimming: 5 bases; junction bases outside the gene matches: 10. Per germline, CDR1 MNHEY and CDR2 SVGAGI. Here the CDR3 DNA reads TGTGCCAGCAGTTACAGGACAGGGCGTAGAGGTACTGAAGCTTTCTTT. As protein: CASSYRTGRRGTEAFF.

As for this clone: Other DNA sequences of this sample code for an identical CDR3. V gene TRBV6-1 combines with J gene TRBJ1-5; D is unresolved. Germline CDR1 and CDR2: MNHNS and SASEGT. This CDR3 has 13 amino acids. The germline V and J ends were trimmed by 6 bases and 3 bases, with 9 bases remaining between them. CDR3 nucleotide sequence: TGTGCCAGCAGCGAACGGTCCAATCAGCCCCAGCATTTT. Translating gives CASSERSNQPQHF.

V is TRBV11-2 and J is TRBJ1-2; D unclear. This CDR3 has 13 residues. Germline-derived CDR1 and CDR2 are SGHAT and FQNNGV. Trimming removed 5 bases at V and 3 bases at J, with 10 bases between. The CDR3 DNA reads as TGTGCCAGCAGCCCCCGGGTTTACTATGGCTACACCTTC. It codes for CASSPRVYYGYTF.

The genes are TRBV6-2 or TRBV6-3 and TRBJ2-7; D might be TRBD1 (5 bases). Germline V gene sequence: CDR1 MNHEY, CDR2 SVGEGT. Between the trimmed V and J ends, which lost 6 bases and 7 bases, there was a span of 19 bases. CDR3 length: 14 amino acids. CDR3 protein: CASSPPTVVIEQYF. As DNA, the CDR3 is TGTGCCAGCAGCCCTCCGACAGTAGTGATTGAGCAGTACTTC.

The chain has TRBV5-1 and TRBJ1-2; TRBD1 aligns across 11 bases. With V trimmed by 4 bases and J by 3 bases, 5 bases remained unmatched. This CDR3 is 15 amino acids long. Germline V CDR1 and CDR2: SGHRS, YFSETQ. DNA for the CDR3: TGCGCCAGCAGCGGCGGGGGACAGGGGGACTATGGCTACACCTTC. Translating gives CASSGGGQGDYGYTF. Full variable domain (rest looked up from reference TRBV5-1 and TRBJ1-2): KAGVTQTPRYLIKTRGQQVTLSCSPISGHRSVSWYQQTPGQGLQFLFEYFSETQRNKGNFPGRFSGRQFSNSRSEMNVSTLELGDSALYLCASSGGGQGDYGYTFGSGTRLTVV.

The CDR3 reads CASSPGLAGTQYF. The CDR3 region has the DNA TGTGCCAGCAGTCCAGGACTAGCGGGGACCCAGTACTTC. This chain uses TRBV2 with TRBJ2-5; TRBD2 agrees at 11 bases. Germline V gene data show CDR1 as SNHLY and CDR2 as FYNNEI. The junction had 3 bases not matched to a gene; V was cut back by 5 bases and J by 7 bases. The CDR3 spans 13 residues.

This chain joins TRBV19 and TRBJ1-5, with D unresolved. The length of the CDR3 is 17 residues. Germline-derived CDR1 and CDR2 are LNHDA and SQIVND (reference sequence). The V end was cut by 5 bases, the J end by 4 bases, with 21 bases between. The CDR3 is CASSEGSEGPNNQPQHF. In nucleotides, the CDR3 is TGTGCCAGTAGTGAAGGGTCGGAGGGTCCGAATAATCAGCCCCAGCATTTT.

The CDR3 spells CASSQVQGASYEQYF. CDR3 DNA sequence: TGTGCCAGCAGCCAAGTACAGGGTGCCTCCTACGAGCAGTACTTC. This chain uses TRBV14 with TRBJ2-7, with a weak D call TRBD1 (6 bases). In germline, CDR1 is SGHDN, CDR2 FVKESK. V was cut by 1 base and J by 0 bases, with 10 bases left in between. This CDR3 has 15 amino acids.

The chain combines TRBV28 with TRBJ1-2; 8 bases match TRBD1. CDR3 length: 15 amino acids. Germline CDR1 reads MDHEN; CDR2 reads SYDVKM. V was pared by 4 bases and J by 6 bases, with 10 bases of the junction left unmatched. The chain's CDR3 is CASSSPGQVLNGYTF. CDR3 nucleotide sequence: TGTGCCAGCAGTTCCCCGGGACAGGTATTGAATGGCTACACCTTC.

The chain combines TRBV7-9 with TRBJ2-5, with 7 bases lining up with TRBD1. This CDR3 comprises 13 residues. CDR1 is SEHNR and CDR2 is FQNEAQ in the germline V gene (reference sequence). Trimming at V came to 11 bases and at J to 0 bases, leaving 6 bases not matched to a gene. CDR3 protein: CAGSQGDQETQYF. Here the CDR3 DNA reads TGTGCCGGGAGCCAGGGGGACCAAGAGACCCAGTACTTC.

V gene TRBV6-5 combines with J gene TRBJ2-7, with D perhaps TRBD1 (6 bases). V dropped 6 bases and J dropped 2 bases, with 17 bases sitting between them. Germline CDR1 and CDR2: MNHEY and SVGAGI. This CDR3 is built from 15 residues. The CDR3 bases are TGTGCCAGCAGGTCCATCAGGGGTTGGACCTACGAGCAGTACTTC. Translation: CASRSIRGWTYEQYF.

The J gene is TRBJ2-7, the V gene TRBV7-8, with 10 bases identical to TRBD2. The ends lost 2 bases at V and 5 bases at J; junction bases unmatched: 6. Per the germline V gene, CDR1 is SGHVS and CDR2 is FQNEAQ. The CDR3 is made up of 15 amino acids. Written as DNA, the CDR3 is TGTGCCAGCAGCTTAAACCTAGCGGGAGTCGACGAGCAGTACTTC. This sequence encodes CASSLNLAGVDEQYF.

The rearrangement joins TRBV5-1 to TRBJ2-3; 9 bases agree with TRBD1. Trimming at V came to 4 bases and at J to 1 base, leaving 7 bases not matched to a gene. The CDR3 totals 16 residues. Germline CDR1 and CDR2: SGHRS and YFSETQ. The CDR3 protein is CASSSVRDRGTDTQYF. Here the CDR3 DNA reads TGCGCCAGCAGCAGTGTTAGGGACAGGGGCACAGATACGCAGTATTTT.

The V and J genes are TRBV20-1 and TRBJ2-1; no definite D call. CDR3 length equals 11 residues. Deletions cut 3 bases from V and 7 bases from J, with 7 bases between. The germline V gene encodes CDR1 DFQATT and CDR2 SNEGSKA (reference sequence). This CDR3 is CSASLLNEQFF. CDR3 nucleotide sequence: TGCAGTGCTAGTCTTCTGAATGAGCAGTTCTTC.

The chain recombines TRBV12-5 with TRBJ2-1, with D possibly being TRBD1 (6 bases). Deletions cut 1 base from V and 8 bases from J, with 15 bases between. This CDR3 has 15 amino acids. Germline V CDR1 and CDR2: LGHNT, FRNRAP. The CDR3 region has the DNA TGTGCTAGTGGTTTGGCAGGGGCTCCGGTCGATGAGCAGTTCTTC. Translating it yields CASGLAGAPVDEQFF.

The CDR3 bases are TGTGCCAGCAGCTTAGAGGCGACAGACATAAGCAGGCAGCCCCAGCATTTT. It is translated as CASSLEATDISRQPQHF. The V call is TRBV7-8, the J call TRBJ1-5, with D possibly TRBD1 on 5 matching bases. Germline CDR1 and CDR2: SGHVS and FQNEAQ. This CDR3 has 17 residues. V dropped 1 base and J dropped 7 bases, with 20 bases sitting between them.

J is TRBJ2-1 and V is TRBV7-2; 10 bases line up with TRBD1. V gave up 1 base and J gave up 5 bases; unmatched junction bases: 8. The germline CDR1 and CDR2 sequences are SGHTA and FQGNSA. This CDR3 has 17 residues. CDR3: CASSLGAWTGGDNEQFF. The DNA for the CDR3 is TGTGCCAGCAGCTTAGGGGCCTGGACAGGGGGGGACAATGAGCAGTTCTTC.

This clone has just a few counts. The chain combines TRBV28 with TRBJ2-7; 8 positions match TRBD1. The V gene end was trimmed by 10 bases and the J gene end by 3 bases; junction bases not matched to a gene: 11. This CDR3 has 14 residues. Germline V gene lookup returns CDR1 MDHEN and CDR2 SYDVKM. The CDR3 sequence is CATHVTGGIYEQYF. CDR3 nucleotides: TGTGCCACCCACGTCACAGGGGGGATCTACGAGCAGTACTTC.